The sequence of this TCR beta chain was determined in a study of blood T cells in healthy people across ages. Only a few counts were recorded for this clonotype. The authors ran a second PCR of roughly 6 to 11 cycles using a sample-barcoded 5' primer and a J-beta primer mix. TCRdb called the 5' RACE reads again in MiXCR, with one record for every CDR3 protein. The sample has some 800,000 distinct CDR3 sequences, 20% to 25% seen once. Trimming pared 2 bases from V and 7 bases from J, leaving 24 bases between. Germline assignment: CDR1 MNHEY and CDR2 SMNVEV (reference sequence). The CDR3 covers 18 residues. These data were also reused for a study on T cells of mothers and their children. This second study notes: The study sampled three healthy Caucasian mothers and their six children. Per mother, over 9 million TCR beta CDR3 reads were obtained; per child, about 3 million. TCR recombination output is shaped by thymic selection similarly in related and unrelated pairs.

Sequencing used blood. The TCR was taken from a boy aged 10-17 years in good health. The chain combines TRBV27 with TRBJ2-1; possibly TRBD1 or TRBD2 for D (5 bases each). CDR3 in DNA: TGTGCCAGCAGTTTACGGGCCCCCTTTGGGGCGGGTAGTAATGAGCAGTTCTTC. Protein: CASSLRAPFGAGSNEQFF.